The 21 T cell receptor beta chains listed next were all sequenced from one sample in a study of cytomegalovirus exposure and HLA in healthy donors. PCR involved 60 Vbeta and 13 Jbeta primers. This table comes from immunoSEQ multiplex PCR, and its TCRdb copy is limited to in-frame clones, with some not included. The sample includes 140,000 or so clones. Sequencing used PBMCs. These receptors were taken from a male donor in good health and CMV-seronegative.

The chain recombines TRBV7-3 with TRBJ2-1; 10 positions agree with TRBD2. Germline CDR1 and CDR2: SGHTA and FQGTGA. Trimming took 4 bases from V and 6 from J; bases not matched to a gene: 3. The CDR3 covers 14 residues. The DNA for the CDR3 is TGTGCCAGCAGCTCCCAGCGGGGGGGCAATGAGCAGTTCTTC. Residues: CASSSQRGGNEQFF.

The chain combines TRBV19 with TRBJ1-5, with 8 bases matching TRBD1. The CDR3 spans 14 residues. With V trimmed by 6 bases and J by 5 bases, 6 bases remained unmatched. Germline values: CDR1 LNHDA, CDR2 SQIVND (reference sequence). DNA for the CDR3: TGTGCCAGTAGGGCGGACAGGGCGTATCAGCCCCAGCATTTT. Translating it yields CASRADRAYQPQHF.

This chain joins TRBV30 and TRBJ2-5; tentatively, D is TRBD2 (5 bases). Trimming removed 2 bases at V and 2 bases at J, with 9 bases between. Per the germline V gene, CDR1 is GTSNPN and CDR2 is SVGIG (reference sequence). This CDR3 comprises 13 residues. The DNA for the CDR3 is TGTGCCTGGAGTAAGACTATACAAGAGACCCAGTACTTC. This gives the protein CAWSKTIQETQYF.

V is TRBV5-1 and J is TRBJ2-3; unclear D gene. Per the germline V gene, CDR1 is SGHRS and CDR2 is YFSETQ. CDR3 length: 13 residues. V was trimmed by 3 bases and J by 5 bases, leaving 10 bases between them. CDR3 nucleotides: TGCGCCAGCAGCTCAAGAGGTGGAGATACGCAGTATTTT. Translation gives CASSSRGGDTQYF.

For the CDR3, the DNA is TGTGCCAGCTCACCACCCGGCGGGAGAGGACCGAGTCGGACCCAGTACTTC. Protein product: CASSPPGGRGPSRTQYF. The rearrangement joins TRBV18 to TRBJ2-5; 7 nucleotides agree with TRBD2. The trim removed 0 bases at V and 7 bases at J, leaving 14 bases unmatched. The germline gives CDR1 KGHSH, CDR2 LQKENI. This CDR3 has 17 amino acids.

The chain joins TRBV6-5 to TRBJ2-7; possibly TRBD2 for D (5 bases). V was trimmed by 2 bases and J by 3 bases, leaving 8 bases between them. This CDR3 has 13 residues. Germline V gives CDR1 MNHEY, CDR2 SVGAGI. The CDR3 loop reads CASSYERYYEQYF. Here the CDR3 DNA reads TGTGCCAGCAGTTACGAGCGGTACTACGAGCAGTACTTC.

This chain uses TRBV11-3 with TRBJ2-5, with a tentative D call TRBD2 (5 bases). Trimming stripped 5 bases from V and 0 bases from J, with 10 bases between. The CDR3 consists of 14 residues. Germline V gene sequence: CDR1 SGHNT, CDR2 YENEEA. The CDR3 reads CASSKGLNQETQYF. The CDR3, as DNA: TGTGCCAGCAGCAAAGGACTCAACCAAGAGACCCAGTACTTC.

The chain carries TRBV27 and TRBJ2-7, with a possible D match to TRBD2 (6 bases). Germline CDR1 MNHEY, CDR2 SMNVEV (reference sequence). V was shortened by 4 bases and J by 0 bases, with 10 bases between the two germline ends. The CDR3 covers 14 residues. CDR3 sequence: CASSSRDSSYEQYF. The CDR3 DNA sequence: TGTGCCAGCAGTTCGCGGGACTCCTCCTACGAGCAGTACTTC.

The chain uses TRBV11-2 and TRBJ1-6; TRBD1 aligns across 9 bases. The V gene's germline CDR1 is SGHAT and CDR2 FQNNGV. V gave up 1 base and J gave up 7 bases; unmatched junction bases: 2. The CDR3 contains 15 residues. The CDR3 is CASSLGDRANSPLHF. The CDR3 DNA reads TGTGCCAGCAGCTTAGGGGACAGGGCCAATTCACCCCTCCACTTT.

The chain has TRBV18 and TRBJ2-2; 9 nucleotides agree with TRBD2. The CDR3 runs to 17 residues. Germline CDR1 is KGHSH and CDR2 is LQKENI. V dropped 3 bases and J dropped 4; count of bases not matched to a gene: 9. The CDR3 sequence: CASSPFTSGLPTGELFF. The CDR3 DNA sequence: TGTGCCAGCTCACCTTTCACTAGCGGGCTTCCCACCGGGGAGCTGTTTTTT.

The V gene is TRBV6-4, the J gene TRBJ2-3; D is unclear. CDR1 MRHNA and CDR2 SNTAGT come from the germline V gene. The CDR3 is made up of 15 amino acids. The V end lost 0 bases, the J end lost 2 bases, and 9 bases lay between the germline ends. CDR3 sequence: CASSDSMAITDTQYF. DNA for the CDR3: TGTGCCAGCAGTGACTCGATGGCCATCACAGATACGCAGTATTTT.

The rearrangement uses TRBV4-3 and TRBJ2-3; D may be TRBD2 (6 bases). This CDR3 contains 13 residues. Germline CDR1 reads LGHNA; CDR2 reads YSLEER. Trimming removed 4 bases at V and 3 bases at J, with 8 bases between. The CDR3 loop reads CASSLGRTDTQYF. The CDR3 nucleotides read TGCGCCAGCAGCCTGGGGAGGACAGATACGCAGTATTTT.

The rearrangement uses TRBV5-1 and TRBJ2-1; TRBD2 might be the D (5 bases). Germline lookup yields CDR1 SGHRS and CDR2 YFSETQ. Trimming took 0 bases from V and 4 from J, leaving 11 bases between them. CDR3 length: 15 amino acids. The DNA for the CDR3 is TGCGCCAGCAGCTTGGTTTCTAGCACTTACAATGAGCAGTTCTTC. Translated, it gives CASSLVSSTYNEQFF.

The V call is TRBV28, the J call TRBJ2-1; a possible D gene is TRBD1 (5 bases). The CDR3 length is 13 residues. V lost 5 bases, J lost 2 bases, and 7 bases lay in between. The germline V gene has CDR1 MDHEN and CDR2 SYDVKM. The CDR3 region is CASSVRAYNEQFF. The CDR3, as DNA: TGTGCCAGCAGTGTCAGGGCCTACAATGAGCAGTTCTTC.

The chain has TRBV18 and TRBJ1-2, with 8 bases aligning to TRBD1. V shed 6 bases and J 3 bases; nucleotides not matched to a gene: 6. Germline CDR1 KGHSH, CDR2 LQKENI. The CDR3 has 14 residues. The CDR3 nucleotides are TGTGCCAGCTCGCGGGACAGGACGGACTATGGCTACACCTTC. This sequence encodes CASSRDRTDYGYTF.

This chain connects TRBV6-7 to TRBJ1-3; TRBD1 aligns across 7 bases. TRBV6-7 is marked as an open reading frame, function uncertain. The CDR3 runs to 12 residues. The CDR3 nucleotides are TGTACCACAGGGGTAGGTGGAAACACCATATATTTT. Translated, it gives CTTGVGGNTIYF.

The J gene is TRBJ2-3, the V gene TRBV5-1; 11 bases match TRBD2. J was trimmed by 0 bases and V by 0 bases; bases with no gene match: 0. CDR1 is SGHRS, CDR2 YFSETQ, per germline. The CDR3 totals 16 residues. CDR3 amino acids: CASSLGLAGSTDTQYF. The CDR3 nucleotides read TGCGCCAGCAGCTTGGGACTAGCGGGGAGCACAGATACGCAGTATTTT.

This sequence joins TRBV5-1 and TRBJ2-5; D is possibly TRBD1 (5 bases). The length of the CDR3 is 13 residues. V was pared by 1 base and J by 5 bases, with 9 bases between. Germline CDR1 and CDR2: SGHRS and YFSETQ. The CDR3 loop reads CASSLPGRETQYF. The CDR3 DNA reads as TGCGCCAGCAGCTTGCCAGGGCGCGAGACCCAGTACTTC.

The chain links TRBV7-6 to TRBJ2-1, with D tentatively TRBD1 (7 bases). The CDR3 runs to 18 residues. Germline V lookup: CDR1 SGHVS, CDR2 FNYEAQ. V lost 4 bases to trimming and J lost 0 bases, with 19 bases between them. The CDR3 sequence is CASSSGGGLASSYNEQFF. The DNA for the CDR3 is TGTGCCAGCAGCTCAGGGGGAGGTTTGGCCAGCTCCTACAATGAGCAGTTCTTC.

This sequence joins TRBV19 and TRBJ2-1; TRBD2 agrees at 13 bases. V shed 4 bases, J shed 0 bases, and the junction held 12 bases outside the gene matches. Germline values: CDR1 LNHDA, CDR2 SQIVND (reference sequence). The CDR3 runs to 20 residues. The CDR3 here is CASSTVPTSGGDPSYNEQFF. The CDR3 nucleotides read TGTGCCAGTAGTACGGTCCCAACTAGCGGGGGGGACCCCTCCTACAATGAGCAGTTCTTC.

Written as DNA, the CDR3 is TGTGCCAGCAGCTTACTAGTCCAAGAGACCCAGTACTTC. It encodes CASSLLVQETQYF. V gene TRBV7-9 combines with J gene TRBJ2-5, with D hard to call. Germline lookup yields CDR1 SEHNR and CDR2 FQNEAQ (reference sequence). V was pared by 2 bases and J by 1 base, with 5 bases between. The CDR3 spans 13 residues.